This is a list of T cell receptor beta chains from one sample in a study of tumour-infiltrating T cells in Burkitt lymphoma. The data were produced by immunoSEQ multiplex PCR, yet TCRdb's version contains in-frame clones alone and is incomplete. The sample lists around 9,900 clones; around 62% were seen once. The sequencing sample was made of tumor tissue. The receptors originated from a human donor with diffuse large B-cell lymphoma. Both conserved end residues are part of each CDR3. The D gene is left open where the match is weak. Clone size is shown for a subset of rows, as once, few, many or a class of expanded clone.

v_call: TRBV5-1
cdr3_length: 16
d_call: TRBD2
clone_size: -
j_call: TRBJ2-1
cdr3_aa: CASSWGTSGVFDEQFF
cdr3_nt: TGCGCCAGCAGCTGGGGGACTAGCGGGGTTTTTGATGAGCAGTTCTTC

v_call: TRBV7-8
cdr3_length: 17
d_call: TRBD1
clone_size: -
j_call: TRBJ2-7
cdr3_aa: CASSKTTGTGGFYEQYF
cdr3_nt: TGTGCCAGCAGCAAAACAACCGGGACAGGGGGCTTCTACGAGCAGTACTTC

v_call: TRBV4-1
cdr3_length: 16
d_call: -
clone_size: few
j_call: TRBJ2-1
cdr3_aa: CASSQEEGRSYNEQFF
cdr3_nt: TGCGCCAGCAGCCAAGAGGAGGGCCGCTCCTACAATGAGCAGTTCTTC

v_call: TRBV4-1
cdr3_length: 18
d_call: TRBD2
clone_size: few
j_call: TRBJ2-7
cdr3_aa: CASSQEVVLCGGSYEQYF
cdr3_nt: TGCGCCAGCAGCCAAGAGGTTGTGCTCTGCGGGGGGTCCTACGAGCAGTACTTC

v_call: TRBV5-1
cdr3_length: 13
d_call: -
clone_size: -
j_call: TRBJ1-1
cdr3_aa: CASSLAEVTEAFF
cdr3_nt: TGCGCCAGCAGCTTGGCGGAGGTCACTGAAGCTTTCTTT

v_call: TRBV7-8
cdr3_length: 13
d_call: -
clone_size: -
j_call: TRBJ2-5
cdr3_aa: CASSWGRQETQYF
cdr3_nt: TGTGCCAGCAGCTGGGGGAGACAAGAGACCCAGTACTTC

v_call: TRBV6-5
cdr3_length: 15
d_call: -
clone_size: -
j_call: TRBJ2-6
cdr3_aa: CASSYGRSGANVLTF
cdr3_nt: TGTGCCAGCAGTTACGGCCGCTCTGGGGCCAACGTCCTGACTTTC

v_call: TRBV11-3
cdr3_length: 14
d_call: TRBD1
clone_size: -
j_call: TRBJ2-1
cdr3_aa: CASSLFQGANEQFF
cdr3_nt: TGTGCCAGCAGCTTATTTCAGGGGGCCAATGAGCAGTTCTTC

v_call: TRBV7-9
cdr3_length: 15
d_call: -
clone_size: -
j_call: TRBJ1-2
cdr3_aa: CASSLGSGSLDGYTF
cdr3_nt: TGTGCCAGCAGCTTAGGCTCAGGTAGTTTAGATGGCTACACCTTC

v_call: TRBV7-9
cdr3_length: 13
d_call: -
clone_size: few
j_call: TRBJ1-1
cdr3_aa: CASSFSGNTEAFF
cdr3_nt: TGTGCCAGCAGCTTTTCCGGGAACACTGAAGCTTTCTTT

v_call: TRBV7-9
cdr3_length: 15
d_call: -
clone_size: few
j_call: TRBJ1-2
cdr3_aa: CASSLGPGDPGGYTF
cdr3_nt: TGTGCCAGCAGCTTAGGCCCGGGGGACCCAGGAGGCTACACCTTC

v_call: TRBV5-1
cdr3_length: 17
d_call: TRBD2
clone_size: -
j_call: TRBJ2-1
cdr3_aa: CASSLYTSGGTYNEQFF
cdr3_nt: TGCGCCAGCAGCTTGTACACTAGCGGGGGAACCTACAATGAGCAGTTCTTC

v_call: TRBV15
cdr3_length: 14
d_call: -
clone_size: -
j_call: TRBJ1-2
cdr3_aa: CATSGGDRIYGYTF
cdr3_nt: TGTGCCACCAGCGGGGGAGACAGGATCTATGGCTACACCTTC

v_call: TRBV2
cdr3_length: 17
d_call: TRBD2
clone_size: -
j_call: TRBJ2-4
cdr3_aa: CASSLLAGGLIGNIQYF
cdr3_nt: TGTGCCAGCAGTCTACTAGCGGGGGGGTTAATCGGAAACATTCAGTACTTC

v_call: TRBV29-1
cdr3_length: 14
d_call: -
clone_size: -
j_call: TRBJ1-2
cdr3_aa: CSVGMGTANYGYTF
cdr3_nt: TGCAGCGTTGGGATGGGGACGGCTAACTATGGCTACACCTTC

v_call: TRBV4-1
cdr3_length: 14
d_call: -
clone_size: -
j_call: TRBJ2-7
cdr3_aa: CASSSQEGAYEQYF
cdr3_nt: TGCGCCAGCAGCTCACAGGAGGGGGCCTACGAGCAGTACTTC

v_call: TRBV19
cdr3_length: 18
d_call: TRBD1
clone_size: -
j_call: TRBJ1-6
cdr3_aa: CASSIGPRTGDFNSPLHF
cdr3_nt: TGTGCCAGTAGTATAGGACCTAGGACAGGAGATTTTAATTCACCCCTCCACTTT

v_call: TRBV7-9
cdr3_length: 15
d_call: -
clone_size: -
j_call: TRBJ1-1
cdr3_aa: CASSLGGVVNTEAFF
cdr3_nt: TGTGCCAGCAGCTTAGGGGGGGTCGTGAACACTGAAGCTTTCTTT

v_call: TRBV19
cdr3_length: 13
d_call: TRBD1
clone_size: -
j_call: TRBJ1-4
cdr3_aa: CASSGTGWIKLFF
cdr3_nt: TGTGCCAGTAGCGGGACAGGTTGGATTAAACTGTTTTTT

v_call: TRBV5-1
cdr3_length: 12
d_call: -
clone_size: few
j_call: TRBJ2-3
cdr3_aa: CASSLPTDTQYF
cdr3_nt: TGCGCCAGCAGCCTACCCACAGATACGCAGTATTTT

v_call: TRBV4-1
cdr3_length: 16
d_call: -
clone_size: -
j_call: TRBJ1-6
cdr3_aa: CASSQEGGLGNSPLHF
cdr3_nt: TGCGCCAGCAGCCAAGAGGGAGGGTTGGGAAATTCACCCCTCCACTTT

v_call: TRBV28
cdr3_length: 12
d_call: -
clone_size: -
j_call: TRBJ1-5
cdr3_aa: CASSSYSLPQHF
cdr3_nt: TGTGCCAGCAGTTCCTATAGTTTGCCCCAGCATTTT

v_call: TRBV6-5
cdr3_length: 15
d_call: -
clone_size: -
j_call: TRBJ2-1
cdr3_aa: CASSYRAGANNEQFF
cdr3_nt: TGTGCCAGCAGTTACAGGGCGGGGGCTAACAATGAGCAGTTCTTC

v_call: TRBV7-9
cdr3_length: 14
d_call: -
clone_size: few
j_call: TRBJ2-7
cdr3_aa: CASSPSGTHYEQYF
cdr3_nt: TGTGCCAGCAGTCCCTCCGGGACCCACTACGAGCAGTACTTC